This section outlines one T cell receptor (beta chain) sequence together with its context. Only in-frame clones appear in the TCRdb table, and some are missing; sequencing was by immunoSEQ multiplex PCR. This table has 100,000 or so clones, roughly nine tenths appearing once. Germline CDR1 and CDR2: SGHTS and YDEGEE. The CDR3 is made up of 14 amino acids. V shed 4 bases, J shed 8 bases, and the junction held 6 bases outside the gene matches. This specimen belongs to a study of PD-L1 blockade in urothelial cancer. The wider study: About 85% of the roughly 30 patients were males with bladder-origin urothelial cancer.

This specimen was PBMCs, taken around atezolizumab (anti-PD-L1) treatment. This receptor was obtained from an elderly woman with urothelial cancer. This chain uses TRBV5-8 with TRBJ1-4, with TRBD1 identical over 9 bases. In nucleotides, the CDR3 is TGTGCCAGCAGCCCTGGACAGGGGTGGGAAAAACTGTTTTTT. Translation: CASSPGQGWEKLFF.